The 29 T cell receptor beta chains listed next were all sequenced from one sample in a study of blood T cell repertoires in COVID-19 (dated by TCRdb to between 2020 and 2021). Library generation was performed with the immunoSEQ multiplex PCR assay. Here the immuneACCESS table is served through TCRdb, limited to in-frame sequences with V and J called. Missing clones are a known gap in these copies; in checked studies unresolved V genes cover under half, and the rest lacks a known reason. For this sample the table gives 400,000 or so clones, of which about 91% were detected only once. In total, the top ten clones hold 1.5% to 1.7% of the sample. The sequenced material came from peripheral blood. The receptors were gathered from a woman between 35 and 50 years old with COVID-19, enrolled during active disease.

The DNA for the CDR3 is TGTGCCAGCAGCGTAGCGGACAGGGGGCAGGGCTACACCTTC. Its translation is CASSVADRGQGYTF. The V call is TRBV9, the J call TRBJ1-2, with 11 positions matching TRBD1. CDR3 length equals 14 residues. The trim removed 0 bases at V and 8 bases at J, leaving 3 bases unmatched. Germline V gives CDR1 SGDLS, CDR2 YYNGEE.

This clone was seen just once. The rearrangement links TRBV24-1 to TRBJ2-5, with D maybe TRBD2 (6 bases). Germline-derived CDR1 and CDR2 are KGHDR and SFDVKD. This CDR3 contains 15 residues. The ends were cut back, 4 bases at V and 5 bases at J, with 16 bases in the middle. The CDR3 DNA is TGTGCCACCAGTGAGGGGCCTGCGGGGCTGGAGACCCAGTACTTC. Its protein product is CATSEGPAGLETQYF.

This CDR3 reads CASSLTVNQPQHF. The CDR3 DNA sequence: TGTGCCAGCAGCTTAACTGTCAATCAGCCCCAGCATTTT. V usage is TRBV7-9 and J usage is TRBJ1-5; D remains ambiguous. CDR1 and CDR2 (germline): SEHNR, FQNEAQ (reference sequence). The CDR3 covers 13 residues. Trimming cost V 2 bases and J 3 bases, with 5 bases left between them.

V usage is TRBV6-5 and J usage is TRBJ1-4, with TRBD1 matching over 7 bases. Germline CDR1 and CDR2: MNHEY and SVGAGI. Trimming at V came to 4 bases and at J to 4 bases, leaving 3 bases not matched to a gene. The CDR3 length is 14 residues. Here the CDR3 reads CASSSGTVNEKLFF. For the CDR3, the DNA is TGTGCCAGCAGTTCCGGGACAGTTAATGAAAAACTGTTTTTT.

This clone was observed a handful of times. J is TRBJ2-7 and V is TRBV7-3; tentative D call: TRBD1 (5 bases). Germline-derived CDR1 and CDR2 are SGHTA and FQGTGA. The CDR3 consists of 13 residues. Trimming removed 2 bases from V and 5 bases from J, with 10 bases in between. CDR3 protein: CASSLSGSNEQYF. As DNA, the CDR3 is TGTGCCAGCAGCTTATCAGGGTCGAACGAGCAGTACTTC. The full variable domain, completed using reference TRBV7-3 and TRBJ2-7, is GAGVSQTPSNKVTEKGKYVELRCDPISGHTALYWYRQSLGQGPEFLIYFQGTGAADDSGLPNDRFFAVRPEGSVSTLKIQRTERGDSAVYLCASSLSGSNEQYFGPGTRLTVT.

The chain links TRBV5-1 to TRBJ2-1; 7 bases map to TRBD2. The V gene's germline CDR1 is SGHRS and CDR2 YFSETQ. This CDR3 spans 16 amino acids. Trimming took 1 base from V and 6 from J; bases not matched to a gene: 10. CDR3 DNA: TGCGCCAGCAGCTTGCCCCGGGTCTCGGGGGGCAATGAGCAGTTCTTC. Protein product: CASSLPRVSGGNEQFF. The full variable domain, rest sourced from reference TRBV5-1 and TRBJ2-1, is KAGVTQTPRYLIKTRGQQVTLSCSPISGHRSVSWYQQTPGQGLQFLFEYFSETQRNKGNFPGRFSGRQFSNSRSEMNVSTLELGDSALYLCASSLPRVSGGNEQFFGPGTRLTVL.

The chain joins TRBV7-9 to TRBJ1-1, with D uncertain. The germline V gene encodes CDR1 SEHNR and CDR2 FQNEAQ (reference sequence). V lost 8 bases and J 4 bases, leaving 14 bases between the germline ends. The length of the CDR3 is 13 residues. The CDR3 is CASYISRSTEAFF. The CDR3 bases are TGTGCCAGCTATATTTCTCGGAGCACTGAAGCTTTCTTT.

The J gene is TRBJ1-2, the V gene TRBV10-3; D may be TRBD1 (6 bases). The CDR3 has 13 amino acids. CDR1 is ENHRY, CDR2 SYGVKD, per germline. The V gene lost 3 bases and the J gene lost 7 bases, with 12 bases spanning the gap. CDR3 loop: CAISEGGLSGYTF. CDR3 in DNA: TGTGCCATCAGTGAAGGGGGTTTAAGTGGCTACACCTTC.

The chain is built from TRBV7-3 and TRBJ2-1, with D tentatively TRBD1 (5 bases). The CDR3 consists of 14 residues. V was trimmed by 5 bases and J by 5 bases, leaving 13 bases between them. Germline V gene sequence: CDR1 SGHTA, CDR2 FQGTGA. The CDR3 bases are TGTGCCAGCAGCCACCCAGGGCCAGACAATGAGCAGTTCTTC. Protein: CASSHPGPDNEQFF.

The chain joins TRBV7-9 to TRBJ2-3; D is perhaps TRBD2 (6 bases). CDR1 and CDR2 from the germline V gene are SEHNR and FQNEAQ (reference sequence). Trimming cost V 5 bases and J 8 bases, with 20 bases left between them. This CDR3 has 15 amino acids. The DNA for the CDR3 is TGTGCCAGCAGCCGGGGGAAAGTGGGAGCGAGTACGCAGTATTTT. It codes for CASSRGKVGASTQYF.

The CDR3 loop is CASSPLRRRVAYNEQFF. Written as DNA, the CDR3 is TGTGCCAGCTCACCATTAAGGAGGAGGGTAGCCTACAATGAGCAGTTCTTC. The chain links TRBV18 to TRBJ2-1; D perhaps matches TRBD2 (6 bases). CDR3 length: 17 amino acids. Germline loops: CDR1 KGHSH, CDR2 LQKENI. Trimming took off 2 bases at V and 2 bases at J, with 16 bases between the two ends.

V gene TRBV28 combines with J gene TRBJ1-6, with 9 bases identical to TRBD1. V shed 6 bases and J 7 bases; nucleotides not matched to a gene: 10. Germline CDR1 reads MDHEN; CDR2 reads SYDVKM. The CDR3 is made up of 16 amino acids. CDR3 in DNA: TGTGCCAGCAGACCCGGAATACAGGGGGCAAATTCACCCCTCCACTTT. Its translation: CASRPGIQGANSPLHF.

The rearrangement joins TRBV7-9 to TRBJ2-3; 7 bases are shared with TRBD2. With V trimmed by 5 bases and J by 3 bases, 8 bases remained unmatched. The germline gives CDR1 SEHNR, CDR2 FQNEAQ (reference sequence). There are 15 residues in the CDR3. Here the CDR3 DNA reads TGTGCCAGCAGCCCGCCGGGACTATCTACAGATACGCAGTATTTT. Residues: CASSPPGLSTDTQYF.

The CDR3 nucleotides are TGTGCCAGCAGTTTCCCCGGGACAGGGGTTAATGAAAAACTGTTTTTT. Encoded protein: CASSFPGTGVNEKLFF. The chain has TRBV28 and TRBJ1-4; 10 bases are a match to TRBD1. Germline trimming cut 3 bases from V and 4 bases from J; bases unmatched to any gene: 5. The CDR3 extends over 16 amino acids. Germline CDR1 MDHEN, CDR2 SYDVKM. The full variable domain, rest sourced from reference TRBV28 and TRBJ1-4, is DVKVTQSSRYLVKRTGEKVFLECVQDMDHENMFWYRQDPGLGLRLIYFSYDVKMKEKGDIPEGYSVSREKKERFSLILESASTNQTSMYLCASSFPGTGVNEKLFFGSGTQLSVL.

Here the CDR3 reads CASSLQGNEKLFF. For the CDR3, the DNA is TGTGCCAGCAGCTTGCAGGGGAATGAAAAACTGTTTTTT. The genes are TRBV7-2 and TRBJ1-4; TRBD1 is a possible D gene (6 bases). Germline V gene data show CDR1 as SGHTA and CDR2 as FQGNSA. The CDR3 has 13 amino acids. V was clipped by 3 bases and J by 5 bases, with 7 bases between them.

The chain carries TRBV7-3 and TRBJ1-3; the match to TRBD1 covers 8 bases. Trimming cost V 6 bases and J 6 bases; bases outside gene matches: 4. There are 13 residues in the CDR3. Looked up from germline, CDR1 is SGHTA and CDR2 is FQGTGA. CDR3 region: CASRGTGLNTIYF. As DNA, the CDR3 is TGTGCCAGCAGGGGGACAGGCCTAAACACCATATATTTT.

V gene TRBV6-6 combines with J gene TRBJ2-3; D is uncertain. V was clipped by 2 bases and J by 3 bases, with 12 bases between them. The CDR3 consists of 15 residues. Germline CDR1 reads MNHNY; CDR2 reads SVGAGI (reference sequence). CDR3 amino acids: CASSYESQVTDTQYF. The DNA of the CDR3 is TGTGCCAGCAGTTACGAGTCCCAGGTAACAGATACGCAGTATTTT.

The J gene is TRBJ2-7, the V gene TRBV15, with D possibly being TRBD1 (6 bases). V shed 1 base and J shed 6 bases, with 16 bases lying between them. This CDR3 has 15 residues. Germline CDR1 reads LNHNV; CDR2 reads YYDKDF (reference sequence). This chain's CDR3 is CATSRVDRQRSEQYF. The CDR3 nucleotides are TGTGCCACCAGCAGAGTTGACAGGCAAAGGTCCGAGCAGTACTTC.

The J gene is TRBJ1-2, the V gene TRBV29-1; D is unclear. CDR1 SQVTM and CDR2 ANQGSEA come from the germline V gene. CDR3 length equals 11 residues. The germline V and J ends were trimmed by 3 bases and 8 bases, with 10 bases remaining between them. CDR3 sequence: CSVESGYGYTF. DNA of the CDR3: TGCAGCGTTGAGTCAGGATACGGCTACACCTTC.

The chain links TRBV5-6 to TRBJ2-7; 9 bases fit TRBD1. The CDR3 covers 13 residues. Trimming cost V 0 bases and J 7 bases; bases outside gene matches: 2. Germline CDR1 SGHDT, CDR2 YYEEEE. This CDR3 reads CASSLGTGAEQYF. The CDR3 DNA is TGTGCCAGCAGCTTGGGGACAGGGGCAGAGCAGTACTTC.

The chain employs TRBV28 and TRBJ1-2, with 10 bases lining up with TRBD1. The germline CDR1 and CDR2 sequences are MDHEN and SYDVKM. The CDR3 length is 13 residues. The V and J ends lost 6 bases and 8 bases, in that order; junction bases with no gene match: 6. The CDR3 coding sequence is TGTGCCAGCAGATTAGACAGGGGGCCCGGCTACACCTTC. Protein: CASRLDRGPGYTF.

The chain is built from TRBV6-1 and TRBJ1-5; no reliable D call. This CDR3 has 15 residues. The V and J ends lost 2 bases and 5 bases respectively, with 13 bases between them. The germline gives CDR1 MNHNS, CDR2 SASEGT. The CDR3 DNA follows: TGTGCCAGCAGTGAATCGAACAGAAGACATCAGCCCCAGCATTTT. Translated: CASSESNRRHQPQHF.

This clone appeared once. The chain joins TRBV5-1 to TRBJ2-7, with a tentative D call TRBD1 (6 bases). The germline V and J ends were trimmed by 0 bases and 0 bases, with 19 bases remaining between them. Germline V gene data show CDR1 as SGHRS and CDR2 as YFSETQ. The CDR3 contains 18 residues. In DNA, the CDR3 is TGCGCCAGCAGCTTGGAACTATCGCACAGGGTGAGCTCCTACGAGCAGTACTTC. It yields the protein CASSLELSHRVSSYEQYF. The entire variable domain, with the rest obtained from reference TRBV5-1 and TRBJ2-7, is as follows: KAGVTQTPRYLIKTRGQQVTLSCSPISGHRSVSWYQQTPGQGLQFLFEYFSETQRNKGNFPGRFSGRQFSNSRSEMNVSTLELGDSALYLCASSLELSHRVSSYEQYFGPGTRLTVT.

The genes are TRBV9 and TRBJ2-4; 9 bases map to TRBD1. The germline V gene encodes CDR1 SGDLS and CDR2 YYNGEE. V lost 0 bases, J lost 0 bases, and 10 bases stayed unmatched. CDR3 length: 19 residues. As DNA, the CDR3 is TGTGCCAGCAGCGTAGCGGGACAGGGTGTGGATCCAGCCAAAAACATTCAGTACTTC. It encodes CASSVAGQGVDPAKNIQYF.

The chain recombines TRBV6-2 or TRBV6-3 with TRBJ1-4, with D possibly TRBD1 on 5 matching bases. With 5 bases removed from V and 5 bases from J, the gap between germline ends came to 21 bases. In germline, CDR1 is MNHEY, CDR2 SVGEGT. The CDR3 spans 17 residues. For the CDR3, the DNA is TGTGCCAGCAGTGAGGTTCAGGGAAAGAGGCTAAATGAAAAACTGTTTTTT. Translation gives CASSEVQGKRLNEKLFF.

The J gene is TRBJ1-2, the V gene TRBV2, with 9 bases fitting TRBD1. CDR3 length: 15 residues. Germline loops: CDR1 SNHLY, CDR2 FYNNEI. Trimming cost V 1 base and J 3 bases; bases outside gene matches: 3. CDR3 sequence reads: CASSEVDRGDYGYTF. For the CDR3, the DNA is TGTGCCAGCAGTGAAGTTGACAGGGGGGACTATGGCTACACCTTC.

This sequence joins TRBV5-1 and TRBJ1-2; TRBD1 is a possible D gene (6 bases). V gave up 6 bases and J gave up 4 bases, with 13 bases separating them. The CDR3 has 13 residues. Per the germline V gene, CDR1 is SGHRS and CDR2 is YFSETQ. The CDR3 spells CASTTGTRYGYTF. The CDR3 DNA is TGCGCCAGCACCACCGGGACACGCTATGGCTACACCTTC. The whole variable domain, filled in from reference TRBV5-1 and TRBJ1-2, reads KAGVTQTPRYLIKTRGQQVTLSCSPISGHRSVSWYQQTPGQGLQFLFEYFSETQRNKGNFPGRFSGRQFSNSRSEMNVSTLELGDSALYLCASTTGTRYGYTFGSGTRLTVV.

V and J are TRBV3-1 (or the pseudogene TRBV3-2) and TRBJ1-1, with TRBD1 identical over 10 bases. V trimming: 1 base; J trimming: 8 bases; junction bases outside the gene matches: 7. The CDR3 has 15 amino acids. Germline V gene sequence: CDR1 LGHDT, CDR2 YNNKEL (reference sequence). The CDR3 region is CASSQGGTGEKEAFF. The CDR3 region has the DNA TGTGCCAGCAGCCAAGGTGGGACAGGGGAAAAGGAAGCTTTCTTT.

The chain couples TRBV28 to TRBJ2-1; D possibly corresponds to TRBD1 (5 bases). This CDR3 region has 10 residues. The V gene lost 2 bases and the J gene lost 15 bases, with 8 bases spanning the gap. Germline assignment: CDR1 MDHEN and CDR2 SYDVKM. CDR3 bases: TGTGCCAGCAGTTTACCAGGGTCGTTCTTC. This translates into CASSLPGSFF.